This TCR beta chain emerged from a study of shared clonotypes between healthy human individuals. A note on this clone: The antigen is undetermined.

The naive CD8 fraction comprised CD45RO-negative cells positively selected for CCR7 and excluded terminally differentiated effector memory CD45RA+ cells. Clones were read by immunoSEQ multiplex PCR, and TCRdb kept only the in-frame ones, dropping some. In the table there are about 2.1 million clones, 90% to 95% of which are singletons. Whole-study results and caveats: Sampling included only blood; tissue repertoires likely differ.

CDR3 length: 15 amino acids. Germline V gene data show CDR1 as SEHNR and CDR2 as FQNEAQ (reference sequence). The V gene end was trimmed by 5 bases and the J gene end by 6 bases; junction bases not matched to a gene: 10. The J gene is TRBJ1-2, the V gene TRBV7-9, with 9 bases that match TRBD1. The clonotype originates from a man younger than 35 in good health. Some clones in this sample may be carry-over from other donors' samples. Sequencing input: naive CD8+ T cells from PBMCs. The CDR3 DNA reads as TGTGCCAGCAGCCCCCAGGCGGACAGGGGAGATGGCTACACCTTC. This sequence encodes CASSPQADRGDGYTF.